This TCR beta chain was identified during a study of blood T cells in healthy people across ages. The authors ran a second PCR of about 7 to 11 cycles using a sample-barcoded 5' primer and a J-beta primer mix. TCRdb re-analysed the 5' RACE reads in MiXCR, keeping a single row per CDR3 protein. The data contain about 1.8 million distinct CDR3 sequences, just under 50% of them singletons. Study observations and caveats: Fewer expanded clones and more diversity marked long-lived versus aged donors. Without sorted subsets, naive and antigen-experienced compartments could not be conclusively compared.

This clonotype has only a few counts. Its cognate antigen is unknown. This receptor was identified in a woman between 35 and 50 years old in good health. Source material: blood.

This CDR3 is CASRDTLGNQPQHF. CDR3 nucleotide sequence: TGTGCCAGCAGGGACACGTTGGGCAATCAGCCCCAGCATTTT. The chain has TRBV28 and TRBJ1-5; D perhaps matches TRBD1 (5 bases). Germline CDR1 is MDHEN and CDR2 is SYDVKM. CDR3 size: 14 residues. The ends were cut back, 6 bases at V and 2 bases at J, with 11 bases in the middle.